This paragraph covers one T cell receptor (beta chain) sequence. Its specificity is not known. The study pulled out CD4+ and CD8+ cells with positive magnetic bead selection and then checked their purity by flow cytometry. The V end was cut by 6 bases, the J end by 4 bases, with 17 bases between. The CDR3 spans 15 residues. The germline V gene encodes CDR1 ENHRY and CDR2 SYGVKD. Profiling relied on immunoSEQ multiplex PCR, and the TCRdb table lists in-frame clones only, not all of them. The sample includes some 14,000 clones, around 68% seen only once; the top ten take around 27%. This entry comes from a study of somatic mutations in cytotoxic T cells in rheumatoid arthritis. Whole-study findings and limits: Antigens recognized by the expanded CD8+ clones were unknown. Rheumatoid arthritis patients showed CD8+ clonality increasing with age, unlike healthy controls.

Material: CD8+ T cells sorted from blood. This chain joins TRBV10-3 and TRBJ2-3; D is undetermined. The clonotype was recovered from an adult with rheumatoid arthritis. The CDR3 nucleotides read TGTGCCATCAGCACAAAACTCACGTCGGCAGATACGCAGTATTTT. It is translated as CAISTKLTSADTQYF.